The clone carrying this T cell receptor beta chain was seen a single time. V trimming: 5 bases; J trimming: 1 base; junction bases outside the gene matches: 7. Germline CDR1 reads SEHNR; CDR2 reads FQNEAQ (reference sequence). CDR3 size: 15 residues. This sample is drawn from a study of cytomegalovirus exposure and HLA in healthy donors. Background on the study: Out of around 360 genotyped donors, around 80% belonged to the Caucasian-associated ancestry cluster.

The PCR had 60 Vbeta and 13 Jbeta primers. Here immunoSEQ multiplex PCR was the method, and the copy in TCRdb shows in-frame clones only, minus some. Here the sample spans some 120,000 clones, approximately 80% being singletons. It was healthy bone marrow donors who served as donors. The TCR comes from a man aged 18 to 30 in good health and CMV-seropositive. The genes are TRBV7-9 and TRBJ2-7; TRBD2 agrees at 8 bases. The sample taken for sequencing was PBMCs. The CDR3 region is CASSPPQRESYEQYF. In DNA, the CDR3 is TGTGCCAGCAGCCCCCCCCAGCGGGAGTCCTACGAGCAGTACTTC.